This TCR beta chain was profiled in a study of PD-1 blockade in classical Hodgkin lymphoma. On the study more broadly: With a 2-week interval, patients received intravenous nivolumab at 3 mg/kg.

Time point here: cycle 4 day 1 (C4D1), after less than 7 weeks of nivolumab. Every one of the patients relapsed after autologous stem cell transplantation (brentuximab vedotin exposure was variable). PBMCs, once thawed, yielded CD8+ T cells isolated by magnetic negative selection. Assay: immunoSEQ multiplex PCR; the TCRdb copy retains only in-frame clones and omits some. In the table there are roughly 9,900 clones, over 65% of which are singletons. The clonotype comes from a human donor with classical Hodgkin lymphoma. Sample: CD8+ T cells from blood, taken before the fourth cycle of nivolumab.

As DNA, the CDR3 is TGTGCCAGCAGCCCCAAGGATACTAGCGGGAGATACGAGCAGTACTTC. It translates to CASSPKDTSGRYEQYF. V usage is TRBV4-2 and J usage is TRBJ2-5; 11 nucleotides match TRBD2. The DNA end is more similar to TRBJ2-7, so the J call may be wrong. The V gene's germline CDR1 is LGHNA and CDR2 YNFKEQ. The CDR3 extends over 16 amino acids.